This T cell receptor (beta chain) was obtained from a study of T cell responses to AZD1222 COVID-19 vaccine. Per germline, CDR1 KGHSH and CDR2 LQKENI. V was trimmed by 3 bases and J by 6 bases, leaving 20 bases between them. The CDR3 contains 16 residues. The repertoire was sequenced with immunoSEQ multiplex PCR; TCRdb's copy has only in-frame clones and lacks some. The top ten hold less than 6.5% of the sample, which has 150,000 to 200,000 clones, 90% seen once. Pooled together were second doses at about 4 or about 12 weeks. This clonotype originated in an adult who received the AZD1222 COVID-19 vaccine. This rearrangement joins TRBV18 to TRBJ2-5; D ambiguous. Sequenced here: peripheral blood, sampled 28 days after the second AZD1222 dose. The CDR3 DNA reads as TGTGCCAGCTCACCCTCCTCGTCGACTGGAGCGAAGACCCAGTACTTC. Its protein product is CASSPSSSTGAKTQYF. Full variable domain (missing parts from reference TRBV18 and TRBJ2-5): NAGVMQNPRHLVRRRGQEARLRCSPMKGHSHVYWYRQLPEEGLKFMVYLQKENIIDESGMPKERFSAEFPKEGPSILRIQQVVRGDSAAYFCASSPSSSTGAKTQYFGPGTRLLVL.